This T cell receptor (beta chain) originates from a study of blood T cell repertoires in COVID-19. Looking at the study overall: Acute and convalescent COVID-19 specimens originated in the United States, Italy and Spain. Sources were T cells, B-cell-depleted T cells, or PBMCs; the material itself was cDNA or gDNA.

Germline CDR1 and CDR2: MNHEY and SMNVEV (reference sequence). V lost 3 bases to trimming and J lost 5 bases, with 10 bases between them. This CDR3 is 13 amino acids long. In the authors' methods: Amplification from reference gene primers served as the basis for estimated nucleated cell counts. Sequenced by immunoSEQ multiplex PCR; TCRdb stores in-frame clones only, minus some. The DNA gave D and trimming, while V, J and clone size come from that table. The data show about half a million clones, approximately 85% seen once. The TCR comes from a human donor in a cohort sampled during active COVID-19. The chain combines TRBV27 with TRBJ2-5; a possible D gene is TRBD2 (6 bases). Sequencing was carried out using peripheral blood. CDR3 nucleotide sequence: TGTGCCAGCAGTTTGGGGGGTCCGGAGACCCAGTACTTC. It is translated as CASSLGGPETQYF.